The 18 T cell receptor beta chains reported below all come from one sample, sequenced in a study of T-cell memory formation after mild COVID-19. TCRdb reanalysed the 5' RACE reads using MiXCR and keeps one entry per CDR3 protein. The table includes approximately 150,000 distinct CDR3 sequences, roughly 15% detected once. The sample taken for sequencing was PBMCs or a T cell subset sorted from them (not recorded which). The receptors were sampled from an adult woman who had mild COVID-19 (a few samples of this study predate the infection). Cell type and time point are not known.

This clonotype was counted only a few times. The rearrangement links TRBV10-3 to TRBJ2-7, with D possibly matching TRBD2 (6 bases). Germline V lookup: CDR1 ENHRY, CDR2 SYGVKD. There are 12 residues in the CDR3. V was clipped by 8 bases and J by 3 bases, with 11 bases between them. The chain's CDR3 is CAIGSSGYEQYF. The CDR3 nucleotides are TGTGCCATCGGAAGTAGCGGCTACGAGCAGTACTTC.

V usage is TRBV19 and J usage is TRBJ1-3, with D maybe TRBD1 (5 bases). Germline V CDR1 and CDR2: LNHDA, SQIVND (reference sequence). Trimming took off 4 bases at V and 4 bases at J, with 14 bases between the two ends. CDR3 length: 15 amino acids. The CDR3 sequence is CASSRQWLAGNTIYF. The CDR3 coding sequence is TGTGCCAGTAGTAGACAGTGGTTAGCGGGAAACACCATATATTTT.

This sequence joins TRBV11-2 and TRBJ2-5; no firm D call. Germline V CDR1 and CDR2: SGHAT, FQNNGV. Trimming stripped 1 base from V and 4 bases from J, with 13 bases between. This CDR3 is 15 amino acids long. CDR3 nucleotide sequence: TGTGCCAGCAGCTTAGTTACTGTGCTGCGAGAGACCCAGTACTTC. This translates into CASSLVTVLRETQYF.

The chain carries TRBV6-5 and TRBJ2-7; no firm D call. The CDR3 is 14 amino acids. Germline V gives CDR1 MNHEY, CDR2 SVGAGI. V lost 0 bases and J 0 bases, leaving 6 bases between the germline ends. The CDR3 bases are TGTGCCAGCAGTTACTCCGGTTTCTCCTACGAGCAGTACTTC. It specifies CASSYSGFSYEQYF.

This clonotype was recorded many times. The V gene is TRBV5-4, the J gene TRBJ2-7; the D call may be TRBD1 or TRBD2 (5 bases each). The CDR3 loop spans 14 amino acids. Germline V gene lookup returns CDR1 SGHNT and CDR2 YYREEE (reference sequence). V was pared by 1 base and J by 0 bases, with 8 bases between. Written as DNA, the CDR3 is TGTGCCAGCAGCTTGTGGGACCGCTCCTACGAGCAGTACTTC. It specifies CASSLWDRSYEQYF.

The chain employs TRBV6-5 and TRBJ1-1; D gene uncertain. The CDR3 is 14 amino acids. Germline CDR1 reads MNHEY; CDR2 reads SVGAGI. V lost 7 bases to trimming and J lost 1 base, with 13 bases between them. The CDR3 here is CASISAGRNTEAFF. Here the CDR3 DNA reads TGTGCCAGCATCTCGGCCGGCAGGAACACTGAAGCTTTCTTT.

As to this clonotype: The CDR3 carries no conserved terminal phenylalanine or tryptophan, so it likely arises from a read error. This rearrangement joins TRBV29-1 to TRBJ2-1; D may match TRBD1 or TRBD2 (5 bases each). The CDR3 totals 15 residues. V was shortened by 7 bases and J by 6 bases, with 22 bases between the two germline ends. Looked up from germline, CDR1 is SQVTM and CDR2 is ANQGSEA. This CDR3 is CSARGSRGPLNEQFL. The DNA of the CDR3 is TGCAGCGCCCGAGGGTCTAGGGGCCCCCTCAATGAGCAGTTCTTA.

V gene TRBV9 combines with J gene TRBJ2-2, with 9 nucleotides matching TRBD2. Trimming at V came to 6 bases and at J to 7 bases, leaving 13 bases not matched to a gene. The CDR3 runs 16 residues. Germline V gives CDR1 SGDLS, CDR2 YYNGEE. The CDR3 DNA follows: TGTGCCAGCATCGTCCCACCGGGACTAGCAAGCGGGGAGCTGTTTTTT. This translates into CASIVPPGLASGELFF.

This clonotype came up once. This chain joins TRBV27 and TRBJ1-1; unclear D gene. CDR1 MNHEY and CDR2 SMNVEV come from the germline V gene (reference sequence). The CDR3 extends over 16 amino acids. V lost 4 bases, J lost 1 base, and 16 bases lay in between. In DNA, the CDR3 is TGTGCCAGCAGTTCAGCGCCTCTATTAGGGAACACTGAAGCTTTCTTT. As protein: CASSSAPLLGNTEAFF.

The table lists this clonotype with a few counts. The chain couples TRBV25-1 to TRBJ2-2, with TRBD1 matching over 10 bases. CDR3 length: 15 residues. Germline-derived CDR1 and CDR2 are MGHDK and SYGVNS. The J segment lost 4 bases and the V segment lost 4 bases, leaving 3 bases of the junction unmatched. CDR3 nucleotides: TGTGCCAGCAGTGGACGGGACAGGGGCACCGGGGAGCTGTTTTTT. This encodes CASSGRDRGTGELFF. Based on the CDR3 plus reference TRBV25-1 and TRBJ2-2, the full variable domain is EADIYQTPRYLVIGTGKKITLECSQTMGHDKMYWYQQDPGMELHLIHYSYGVNSTEKGDLSSESTVSRIRTEHFPLTLESARPSHTSQYLCASSGRDRGTGELFFGEGSRLTVL.

This clonotype was detected a few times. This chain connects TRBV25-1 to TRBJ2-7; 7 bases are shared with TRBD1. Germline lookup yields CDR1 MGHDK and CDR2 SYGVNS. The CDR3 length is 14 residues. The junction had 4 bases not matched to a gene; V was cut back by 4 bases and J by 1 base. DNA of the CDR3: TGTGCCAGCAGTGCAAAGACAGGGTCCTACGAGCAGTACTTC. It yields the protein CASSAKTGSYEQYF.

Ten or more counts support this clonotype. This chain uses TRBV10-3 with TRBJ1-4; D not certain. With 2 bases removed from V and 7 bases from J, the gap between germline ends came to 8 bases. CDR3 length: 13 amino acids. Per germline, CDR1 ENHRY and CDR2 SYGVKD. CDR3 residues: CAISEPRREKLFF. CDR3 DNA sequence: TGTGCCATCAGTGAGCCGAGGCGTGAAAAACTGTTTTTT.

The J gene is TRBJ2-1, the V gene TRBV5-6; D gene unclear. Trimming shortened V by 4 bases and J by 7 bases, and 15 bases separated the two germline ends. The CDR3 runs 14 residues. The V gene's germline CDR1 is SGHDT and CDR2 YYEEEE. CDR3 amino acids: CASSPMAVRNEQFF. Here the CDR3 DNA reads TGTGCCAGCAGCCCGATGGCCGTGCGGAATGAGCAGTTCTTC.

This clonotype was detected a few times. The gene calls are TRBV5-6 and TRBJ2-1, with D perhaps TRBD1 (7 bases). Trimming removed 4 bases from V and 4 bases from J, with 18 bases in between. Germline V gene lookup returns CDR1 SGHDT and CDR2 YYEEEE. This CDR3 has 16 residues. CDR3: CASSTKEGAGYNEQFF. In DNA, the CDR3 is TGTGCCAGCAGCACAAAGGAGGGGGCTGGATACAATGAGCAGTTCTTC.

Only a few counts were recorded for this clonotype. V gene TRBV24-1 combines with J gene TRBJ2-7, with D uncertain. The CDR3 spans 14 residues. The V end was cut by 6 bases, the J end by 3 bases, with 14 bases between. Germline CDR1 KGHDR, CDR2 SFDVKD. CDR3 region: CATSPAGAIYEQYF. CDR3 nucleotide sequence: TGTGCCACCAGTCCCGCAGGTGCCATCTACGAGCAGTACTTC.

J is TRBJ2-7 and V is TRBV30; 8 positions agree with TRBD2. J lost 2 bases, V lost 4 bases, and 7 bases had no gene match. Germline V gene sequence: CDR1 GTSNPN, CDR2 SVGIG (reference sequence). This CDR3 comprises 14 residues. The CDR3 protein is CAWMVSGAAYEQYF. The CDR3 DNA sequence: TGTGCCTGGATGGTTAGCGGGGCTGCCTACGAGCAGTACTTC.

J is TRBJ2-5 and V is TRBV6-5; the D gene could be TRBD1 or TRBD2 (9 bases each). CDR3 length: 20 amino acids. V lost 5 bases, J lost 7 bases, and 35 bases lay in between. Germline V gene data show CDR1 as MNHEY and CDR2 as SVGAGI. For the CDR3, the DNA is TGTGCCAGCAGTCCACCGGGACAGGGAGTTCTAGCGGGACCAGTCGGGACCCAGTACTTC. Its translation is CASSPPGQGVLAGPVGTQYF.

The rearrangement links TRBV4-1 to TRBJ2-1, with 12 bases fitting TRBD2. J gave up 7 bases and V 2 bases, and 3 bases lay outside the gene matches. CDR1 is MGHRA and CDR2 is YSYEKL in the germline V gene. This CDR3 comprises 15 residues. The CDR3: CASSQLAGGRNEQFF. CDR3 in DNA: TGCGCCAGCAGCCAACTAGCGGGGGGGCGAAATGAGCAGTTCTTC.